Listed here are 5 T cell receptor beta chains from one sample, sequenced in a study of T cells after yellow fever vaccination (dated by TCRdb to the late 2010s). The label giving this sample's treatment or condition can be read as: live attenuated yellow fever vaccine strain. The method behind the library was 5' RACE. Sequencing was performed on an Illumina NovaSeq 6000. The raw public reads went through TCRdb reprocessing: fastp at Q25, MiXCR clone calling, in-frame beta chains kept. Rows with a matching CDR3 protein are joined into one entry that keeps the most common DNA and genes. Here the sample has about 320,000 distinct CDR3 sequences; approximately 4% occur a single time. The ten largest make up roughly 19% of the sample. The sequenced sample was PBMCs, obtained 15 days after the yellow fever booster vaccination. All receptors come from a man younger than 35 who received the YFV17D yellow fever vaccine.

This clonotype was counted many times. This chain joins TRBV6-5 and TRBJ2-1, with 8 bases lining up with TRBD2. The V gene's germline CDR1 is MNHEY and CDR2 SVGAGI. The CDR3 runs 15 residues. Unmatched junction bases numbered 11, after V lost 6 bases and J lost 7 bases. Written as DNA, the CDR3 is TGTGCCAGCAGGGCCTTCGGGGGGGCATTGAATGAGCAGTTCTTC. This translates into CASRAFGGALNEQFF.

This clonotype was detected many times. V and J are TRBV5-6 and TRBJ1-2, with D perhaps TRBD1 (5 bases). The CDR3 is made up of 15 amino acids. CDR1 is SGHDT, CDR2 YYEEEE, per germline. The V end was cut by 0 bases, the J end by 4 bases, with 13 bases between. The CDR3 region has the DNA TGTGCCAGCAGCTTGGGTCCGGGGGTTTCCTATGGCTACACCTTC. This sequence encodes CASSLGPGVSYGYTF.

This clonotype appeared many times. This chain connects TRBV12-3 or TRBV12-4 to TRBJ2-3, with 7 positions matching TRBD1. With V trimmed by 5 bases and J by 2 bases, 4 bases remained unmatched. The CDR3 has 14 amino acids. The DNA of the CDR3 is TGTGCCAGCAGTCTAAGGGGGCACACAGATACGCAGTATTTT. Amino acid sequence: CASSLRGHTDTQYF.

This clonotype was counted only a few times. V usage is TRBV4-1 and J usage is TRBJ1-2; possible D gene TRBD1, 5 bases. V was shortened by 1 base and J by 3 bases, with 9 bases between the two germline ends. The CDR3 totals 14 residues. Germline assignment: CDR1 MGHRA and CDR2 YSYEKL. CDR3 sequence reads: CASSQARADYGYTF. The DNA for the CDR3 is TGCGCCAGCAGCCAAGCCAGGGCGGACTATGGCTACACCTTC.

This clonotype has ten or more counts. This chain joins TRBV27 and TRBJ2-3; the match to TRBD1 covers 7 bases. Germline V gives CDR1 MNHEY, CDR2 SMNVEV (reference sequence). With 2 bases clipped from V and 0 bases from J, the junction kept 2 bases outside the gene matches. The CDR3 contains 15 residues. CDR3 loop: CASSLATGSTDTQYF. The CDR3 DNA is TGTGCCAGCAGTTTAGCGACAGGGAGCACAGATACGCAGTATTTT.